The 9 T cell receptor beta chains below were found in one sample sequenced in a study of blood T cell repertoires in COVID-19. The assay was immunoSEQ multiplex PCR, and TCRdb's table has in-frame clones only and misses some. The profile shows roughly 200,000 clones, around 86% of them singletons. The specimen was peripheral blood. These receptors all come from a man in his forties or fifties with acute or convalescent COVID-19.

V gene TRBV10-3 combines with J gene TRBJ2-5; D is unclear. The CDR3 has 16 residues. V lost 0 bases and J 4 bases, leaving 15 bases between the germline ends. Germline V lookup: CDR1 ENHRY, CDR2 SYGVKD. The CDR3: CAISESKSPIRETQYF. CDR3 DNA sequence: TGTGCCATCAGTGAGTCGAAATCCCCGATCAGAGAGACCCAGTACTTC.

This clone was counted once. The rearrangement uses TRBV28 and TRBJ1-4; D unclear. V lost 4 bases and J 3 bases, leaving 15 bases between the germline ends. Germline-derived CDR1 and CDR2 are MDHEN and SYDVKM. CDR3 length equals 16 residues. The CDR3 is CASSSALRAANEKLFF. The CDR3 coding sequence is TGTGCCAGCAGTTCCGCCCTGAGGGCGGCTAATGAAAAACTGTTTTTT.

DNA of the CDR3: TGTGCCAGCAGTTCGGAGCTAGCTAGAACCGGGGAGCTGTTTTTT. It encodes CASSSELARTGELFF. The chain joins TRBV6-5 to TRBJ2-2, with D possibly matching TRBD2 (5 bases). The CDR3 runs to 15 residues. The V gene's germline CDR1 is MNHEY and CDR2 SVGAGI. With 4 bases removed from V and 5 bases from J, the gap between germline ends came to 14 bases.

The CDR3 sequence is CASSPSGAGHIQYF. In DNA form, the CDR3 reads TGTGCCAGCAGCCCATCAGGCGCGGGTCACATTCAGTACTTC. The V gene is TRBV7-9, the J gene TRBJ2-4; D possibly corresponds to TRBD2 (5 bases). V lost 5 bases, J lost 8 bases, and 16 bases lay in between. The CDR3 length is 14 residues. In germline, CDR1 is SEHNR, CDR2 FQNEAQ (reference sequence).

The chain's CDR3 is CASSTGYGYTF. CDR3 bases: TGTGCCAGTAGCACCGGCTATGGCTACACCTTC. The V gene is TRBV19, the J gene TRBJ1-2; no definite D call. V dropped 6 bases and J dropped 4 bases, with 6 bases sitting between them. This CDR3 spans 11 amino acids. The germline CDR1 and CDR2 sequences are LNHDA and SQIVND (reference sequence).

This clone was detected only once. V is TRBV7-2 and J is TRBJ1-3, with no clear D. Germline V gives CDR1 SGHTA, CDR2 FQGNSA. V was clipped by 2 bases and J by 2 bases, with 4 bases between them. The CDR3 is 13 amino acids. The CDR3 reads CASSLQTGNTIYF. In DNA form, the CDR3 reads TGTGCCAGCAGCTTACAGACTGGAAACACCATATATTTT.

This clone was seen once. CDR3 region: CAAESPGNTIYF. CDR3 bases: TGTGCCGCCGAGAGTCCGGGGAACACCATATATTTT. The chain recombines TRBV6-5 with TRBJ1-3, with D unresolved. The germline V and J ends were trimmed by 11 bases and 7 bases, with 15 bases remaining between them. The CDR3 is 12 residues long. The germline gives CDR1 MNHEY, CDR2 SVGAGI.

The J gene is TRBJ1-5, the V gene TRBV3-1 (or the pseudogene TRBV3-2); TRBD1 agrees at 8 bases. V lost 1 base and J lost 4; bases outside the gene matches: 6. Germline assignment: CDR1 LGHDT and CDR2 YNNKEL (reference sequence). This CDR3 spans 16 amino acids. CDR3: CASSQGQGRYNQPQHF. CDR3 coding DNA: TGTGCCAGCAGCCAAGGACAGGGGAGGTATAATCAGCCCCAGCATTTT.

There are a few counts of this clone. The genes are TRBV30 and TRBJ1-2, with D perhaps TRBD1 (6 bases). The V end was cut by 3 bases, the J end by 8 bases, with 13 bases between. The CDR3 spans 12 residues. CDR1 is GTSNPN and CDR2 is SVGIG in the germline V gene (reference sequence). This CDR3 is CAWRTTGRGYTF. In DNA form, the CDR3 reads TGTGCCTGGAGAACTACAGGGCGCGGCTACACCTTC.